The 12 T cell receptor beta chains reported below all come from one sample, sequenced in a study of T cells after yellow fever vaccination. MiXCR, applied by TCRdb to the 5' RACE reads, yields one record per CDR3 protein. The sample holds 110,000 to 150,000 distinct CDR3 sequences, 5% to 7.5% seen once. The sample here was CD4+ T cells sorted from PBMCs, taken 10 days after the yellow fever booster vaccination. Source of these receptors: a man aged 30 to 45 who received the YFV17D yellow fever vaccine.

The sample holds many counts of this clonotype. The V gene is TRBV28, the J gene TRBJ2-4; 12 positions match TRBD1. This CDR3 spans 13 amino acids. The V gene's germline CDR1 is MDHEN and CDR2 SYDVKM. V lost 2 bases and J lost 14; bases outside the gene matches: 4. The CDR3 spells CASSLLGQGAEYF. The CDR3 DNA follows: TGTGCCAGCAGTTTACTGGGACAGGGGGCTGAGTACTTC.

This clonotype was picked up a small number of times. The chain is built from TRBV20-1 and TRBJ2-3, with D perhaps matching TRBD2 (5 bases). Germline CDR1 DFQATT, CDR2 SNEGSKA (reference sequence). V lost 4 bases to trimming and J lost 4 bases, with 12 bases between them. The CDR3 has 13 amino acids. In DNA, the CDR3 is TGCAGTGCTATCCGGAGCGGCCCAGATACGCAGTATTTT. This gives the protein CSAIRSGPDTQYF.

This clonotype was counted a few times. J is TRBJ2-7 and V is TRBV7-2; 8 nucleotides agree with TRBD1. Losses at the gene ends were 5 bases for V and 8 bases for J; bases not matched to a gene: 14. Germline-derived CDR1 and CDR2 are SGHTA and FQGNSA. There are 15 residues in the CDR3. The CDR3 region is CASSTTGTGGGKQYF. The CDR3 DNA follows: TGTGCCAGCAGCACCACCGGGACAGGTGGGGGGAAGCAGTACTTC.

This clonotype was counted many times. The junction departs from the called germline gene at one end, perhaps through a read error. The rearrangement uses TRBV6-2 or TRBV6-3 and TRBJ2-1, with 13 bases lining up with TRBD2. The CDR3 spans 13 residues. From germline, CDR1 is MNHEY and CDR2 SVGEGT. CDR3 DNA: TGTGCCAGCAGAAATGGACTAGCGGGAGCGAGGGTCTTC. Translation gives CASRNGLAGARVF.

There are many counts of this clonotype. The J gene is TRBJ2-1, the V gene TRBV6-5, with D possibly matching TRBD1 (6 bases). V was shortened by 6 bases and J by 12 bases, with 21 bases between the two germline ends. Germline CDR1 and CDR2: MNHEY and SVGAGI. CDR3 length equals 14 residues. CDR3 DNA sequence: TGTGCCAGCAGAACCCCTGCCGTGGTGGGGGCGCAGTTCTTC. Translating gives CASRTPAVVGAQFF.

This rearrangement joins TRBV3-1 to TRBJ2-2; TRBD2 matches 10 bases. After removal of 3 bases from V and 4 bases from J, the junction contained 5 bases not matched to a gene. The length of the CDR3 is 16 residues. In germline, CDR1 is LGHDT, CDR2 YNNKEL (reference sequence). The CDR3 sequence: CASSQNSGRATGELFF. In DNA, the CDR3 is TGTGCCAGCAGCCAGAACAGCGGGAGGGCCACCGGGGAGCTGTTTTTT.

This clonotype was seen many times. The rearrangement uses TRBV7-2 and TRBJ2-7; the D is unclear. The V end was cut by 5 bases, the J end by 1 base, with 3 bases between. From germline, CDR1 is SGHTA and CDR2 FQGNSA. The CDR3 spans 11 residues. CDR3 loop: CASSPSYEQYF. As DNA, the CDR3 is TGTGCCAGCAGCCCGTCCTACGAGCAGTACTTC. Complete variable domain (other parts from reference TRBV7-2 and TRBJ2-7): GAGVSQSPSNKVTEKGKDVELRCDPISGHTALYWYRQSLGQGLEFLIYFQGNSAPDKSGLPSDRFSAERTGGSVSTLTIQRTQQEDSAVYLCASSPSYEQYFGPGTRLTVT.

The chain joins TRBV7-8 to TRBJ2-1, with D possibly called TRBD1 or TRBD2 (6 bases each). Germline values: CDR1 SGHVS, CDR2 FQNEAQ. The V end lost 1 base, the J end lost 5 bases, and 27 bases lay between the germline ends. The CDR3 spans 20 residues. The CDR3 region has the DNA TGTGCCAGCAGCTTAGACCGGCAGGGGTGGGAAGGGACTCCTCACAATGAGCAGTTCTTC. Its translation is CASSLDRQGWEGTPHNEQFF.

This clonotype was recorded at least ten times. This chain links TRBV9 with TRBJ2-7; the D is unclear. There are 14 residues in the CDR3. The germline V gene has CDR1 SGDLS and CDR2 YYNGEE. Trimming shortened V by 4 bases and J by 0 bases, and 11 bases separated the two germline ends. Written as DNA, the CDR3 is TGTGCCAGCAGCACCTCGACGGACTCCTACGAGCAGTACTTC. Protein sequence: CASSTSTDSYEQYF.

This clonotype was counted many times. CDR3: CASSIGRTYEQYF. The CDR3 region has the DNA TGCGCCAGCAGCATCGGACGGACCTACGAGCAGTACTTC. The chain recombines TRBV5-1 with TRBJ2-7; no firm D call. V dropped 4 bases and J dropped 2 bases, with 10 bases sitting between them. This CDR3 contains 13 residues. Germline V gene data show CDR1 as SGHRS and CDR2 as YFSETQ.

The sample holds many counts of this clonotype. The chain is built from TRBV20-1 and TRBJ2-5; 10 bases agree with TRBD2. Losses at the gene ends were 5 bases for V and 4 bases for J; bases not matched to a gene: 4. The CDR3 sequence is 13 residues long. Germline V gives CDR1 DFQATT, CDR2 SNEGSKA (reference sequence). The CDR3 nucleotides are TGCAGTGCTCTACTAGCGGGGCGAGAGACCCAGTACTTC. It encodes CSALLAGRETQYF.

This clonotype was counted at least ten times. V and J are TRBV5-1 and TRBJ2-3, with unresolved D. Trimming removed 3 bases at V and 8 bases at J, with 19 bases between. Germline V gene sequence: CDR1 SGHRS, CDR2 YFSETQ. The CDR3 sequence is 15 residues long. CDR3 coding DNA: TGCGCCAGCAGCTCAGCGAGGACGGTAGGCGGTACGCAGTATTTT. As protein: CASSSARTVGGTQYF. The entire variable domain, with the rest obtained from reference TRBV5-1 and TRBJ2-3, is as follows: KAGVTQTPRYLIKTRGQQVTLSCSPISGHRSVSWYQQTPGQGLQFLFEYFSETQRNKGNFPGRFSGRQFSNSRSEMNVSTLELGDSALYLCASSSARTVGGTQYFGPGTRLTVL.